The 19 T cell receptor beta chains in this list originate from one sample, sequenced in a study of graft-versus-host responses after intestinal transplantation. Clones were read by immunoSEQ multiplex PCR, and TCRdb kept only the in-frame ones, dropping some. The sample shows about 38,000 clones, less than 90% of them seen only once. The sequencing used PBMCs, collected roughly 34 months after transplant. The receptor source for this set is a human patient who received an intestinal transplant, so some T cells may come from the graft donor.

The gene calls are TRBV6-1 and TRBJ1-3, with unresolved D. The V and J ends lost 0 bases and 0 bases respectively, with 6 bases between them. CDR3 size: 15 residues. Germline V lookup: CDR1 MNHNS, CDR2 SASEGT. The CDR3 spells CASSEAWSSGNTIYF. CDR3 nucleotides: TGTGCCAGCAGTGAAGCCTGGAGCTCTGGAAACACCATATATTTT.

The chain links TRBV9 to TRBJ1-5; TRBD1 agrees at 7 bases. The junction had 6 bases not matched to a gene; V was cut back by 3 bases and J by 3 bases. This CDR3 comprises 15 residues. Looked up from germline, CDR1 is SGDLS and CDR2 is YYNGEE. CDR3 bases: TGTGCCAGCAGCGCCTGGGACAGCCCCAATCAGCCCCAGCATTTT. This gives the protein CASSAWDSPNQPQHF. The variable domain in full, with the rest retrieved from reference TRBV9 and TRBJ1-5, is DSGVTQTPKHLITATGQRVTLRCSPRSGDLSVYWYQQSLDQGLQFLIQYYNGEERAKGNILERFSAQQFPDLHSELNLSSLELGDSALYFCASSAWDSPNQPQHFGDGTRLSIL.

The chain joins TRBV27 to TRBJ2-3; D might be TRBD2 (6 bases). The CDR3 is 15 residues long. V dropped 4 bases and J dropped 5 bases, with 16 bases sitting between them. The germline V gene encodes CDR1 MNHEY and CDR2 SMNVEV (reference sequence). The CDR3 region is CASSSWSGVGDTQYF. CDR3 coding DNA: TGTGCCAGCAGTTCGTGGTCGGGAGTGGGAGATACGCAGTATTTT.

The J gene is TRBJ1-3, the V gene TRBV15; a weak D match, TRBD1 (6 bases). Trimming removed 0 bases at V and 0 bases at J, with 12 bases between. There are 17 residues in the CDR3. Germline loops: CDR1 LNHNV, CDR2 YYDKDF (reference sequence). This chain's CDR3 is CATSRDLDSSSGNTIYF. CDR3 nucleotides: TGTGCCACCAGCAGAGATCTGGACAGCAGCTCTGGAAACACCATATATTTT.

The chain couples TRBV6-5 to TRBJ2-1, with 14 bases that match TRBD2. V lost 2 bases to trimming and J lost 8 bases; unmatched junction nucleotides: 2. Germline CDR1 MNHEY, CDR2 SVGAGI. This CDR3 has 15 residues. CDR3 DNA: TGTGCCAGCAGTTACGGGACTAGCGGGAGCGATGAGCAGTTCTTC. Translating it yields CASSYGTSGSDEQFF.

The CDR3 here is CASSQDLPIQDGYTF. The CDR3 coding sequence is TGCGCCAGCAGCCAAGATCTCCCAATTCAGGATGGCTACACCTTC. V is TRBV4-1 and J is TRBJ1-2, with no clear D. V was clipped by 0 bases and J by 6 bases, with 14 bases between them. CDR1 and CDR2 (germline): MGHRA, YSYEKL. The CDR3 consists of 15 residues.

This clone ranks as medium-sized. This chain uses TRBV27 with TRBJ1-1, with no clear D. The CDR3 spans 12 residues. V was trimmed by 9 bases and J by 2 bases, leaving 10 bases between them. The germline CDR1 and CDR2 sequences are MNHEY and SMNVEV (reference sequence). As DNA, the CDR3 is TGTGCCAGTGCCCGAGTAAACACTGAAGCTTTCTTT. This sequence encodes CASARVNTEAFF.

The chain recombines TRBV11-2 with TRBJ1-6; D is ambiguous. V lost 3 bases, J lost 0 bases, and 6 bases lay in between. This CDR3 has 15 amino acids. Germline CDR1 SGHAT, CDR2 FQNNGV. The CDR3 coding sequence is TGTGCCAGCAGCTTTACGAGCTCCTATAATTCACCCCTCCACTTT. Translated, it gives CASSFTSSYNSPLHF. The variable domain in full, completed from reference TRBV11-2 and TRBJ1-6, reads EAGVAQSPRYKIIEKRQSVAFWCNPISGHATLYWYQQILGQGPKLLIQFQNNGVVDDSQLPKDRFSAERLKGVDSTLKIQPAKLEDSAVYLCASSFTSSYNSPLHFGNGTRLTVT.

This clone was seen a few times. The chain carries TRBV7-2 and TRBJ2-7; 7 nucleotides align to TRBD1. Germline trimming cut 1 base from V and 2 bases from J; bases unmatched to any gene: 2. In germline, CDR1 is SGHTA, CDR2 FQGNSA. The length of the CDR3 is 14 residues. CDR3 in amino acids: CASSLVGQPYEQYF. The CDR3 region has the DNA TGTGCCAGCAGCTTAGTGGGACAGCCCTACGAGCAGTACTTC.

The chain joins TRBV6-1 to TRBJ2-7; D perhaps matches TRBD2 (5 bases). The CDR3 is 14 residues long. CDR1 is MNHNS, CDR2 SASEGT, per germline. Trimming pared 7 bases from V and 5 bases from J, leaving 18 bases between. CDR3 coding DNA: TGTGCCAGCACTTCATTAGCGCCCTTGAACGAGCAGTACTTC. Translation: CASTSLAPLNEQYF.

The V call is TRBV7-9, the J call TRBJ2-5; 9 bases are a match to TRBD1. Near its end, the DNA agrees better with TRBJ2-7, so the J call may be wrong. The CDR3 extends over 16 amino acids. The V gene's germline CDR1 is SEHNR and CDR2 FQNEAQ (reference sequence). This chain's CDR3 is CASSPPLQGAGYEQYF. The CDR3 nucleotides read TGTGCCAGCAGCCCACCCCTACAGGGGGCGGGGTACGAGCAGTACTTC.

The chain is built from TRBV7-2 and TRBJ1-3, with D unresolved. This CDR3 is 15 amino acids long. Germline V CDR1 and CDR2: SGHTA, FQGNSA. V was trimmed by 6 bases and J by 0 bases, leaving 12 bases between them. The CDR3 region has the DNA TGTGCCAGCAGTCAGCAACTAGCCTCTGGAAACACCATATATTTT. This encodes CASSQQLASGNTIYF.

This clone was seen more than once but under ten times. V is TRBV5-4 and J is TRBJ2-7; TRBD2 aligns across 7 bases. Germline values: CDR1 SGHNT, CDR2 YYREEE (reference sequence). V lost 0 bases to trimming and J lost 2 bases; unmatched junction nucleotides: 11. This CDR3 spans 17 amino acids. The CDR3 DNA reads TGTGCCAGCAGCTTGGCCGGCGGAGCGGGGAGAACCTACGAGCAGTACTTC. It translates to CASSLAGGAGRTYEQYF.

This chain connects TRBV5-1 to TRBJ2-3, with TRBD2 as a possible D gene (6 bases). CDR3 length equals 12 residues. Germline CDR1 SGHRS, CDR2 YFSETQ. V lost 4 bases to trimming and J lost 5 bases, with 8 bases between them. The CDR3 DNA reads TGCGCCAGCAGCGCGGAGGGAGATACGCAGTATTTT. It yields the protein CASSAEGDTQYF. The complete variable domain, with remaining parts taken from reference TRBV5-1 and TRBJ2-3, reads KAGVTQTPRYLIKTRGQQVTLSCSPISGHRSVSWYQQTPGQGLQFLFEYFSETQRNKGNFPGRFSGRQFSNSRSEMNVSTLELGDSALYLCASSAEGDTQYFGPGTRLTVL.

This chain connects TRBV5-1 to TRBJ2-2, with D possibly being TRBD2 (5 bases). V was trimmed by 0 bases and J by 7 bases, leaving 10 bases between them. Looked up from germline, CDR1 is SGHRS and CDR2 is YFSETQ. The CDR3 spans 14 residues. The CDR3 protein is CASSLGSGSGELFF. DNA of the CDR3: TGCGCCAGCAGCTTGGGTTCGGGGAGCGGGGAGCTGTTTTTT.

The CDR3 sequence is CSVEDGTSSEKLFF. DNA of the CDR3: TGCAGCGTTGAAGACGGGACCTCAAGTGAAAAACTGTTTTTT. This rearrangement joins TRBV29-1 to TRBJ1-4; D possibly corresponds to TRBD1 (5 bases). The germline V gene encodes CDR1 SQVTM and CDR2 ANQGSEA. This CDR3 is built from 14 residues. Deletions cut 0 bases from V and 7 bases from J, with 12 bases between.

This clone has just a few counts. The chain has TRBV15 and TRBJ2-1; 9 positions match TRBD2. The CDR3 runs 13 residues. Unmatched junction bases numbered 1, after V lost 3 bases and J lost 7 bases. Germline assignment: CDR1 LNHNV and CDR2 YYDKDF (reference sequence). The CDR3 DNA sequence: TGTGCCACCAGCAGTAGCGGGAGAAATGAGCAGTTCTTC. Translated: CATSSSGRNEQFF.

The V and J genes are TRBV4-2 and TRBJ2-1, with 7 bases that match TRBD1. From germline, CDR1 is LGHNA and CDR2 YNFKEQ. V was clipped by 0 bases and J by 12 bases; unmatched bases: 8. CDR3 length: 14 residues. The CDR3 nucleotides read TGTGCCAGCAGCCAAGATCGGGTCCCAGGGGGGCAGTTCTTC. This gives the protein CASSQDRVPGGQFF.

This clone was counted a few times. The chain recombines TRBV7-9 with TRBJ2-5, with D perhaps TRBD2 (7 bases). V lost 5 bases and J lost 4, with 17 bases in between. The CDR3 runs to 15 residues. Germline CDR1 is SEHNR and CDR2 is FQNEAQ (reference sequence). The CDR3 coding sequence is TGTGCCAGCAGCGTCGGGGAGGGGGGAAGAGAGACCCAGTACTTC. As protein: CASSVGEGGRETQYF.